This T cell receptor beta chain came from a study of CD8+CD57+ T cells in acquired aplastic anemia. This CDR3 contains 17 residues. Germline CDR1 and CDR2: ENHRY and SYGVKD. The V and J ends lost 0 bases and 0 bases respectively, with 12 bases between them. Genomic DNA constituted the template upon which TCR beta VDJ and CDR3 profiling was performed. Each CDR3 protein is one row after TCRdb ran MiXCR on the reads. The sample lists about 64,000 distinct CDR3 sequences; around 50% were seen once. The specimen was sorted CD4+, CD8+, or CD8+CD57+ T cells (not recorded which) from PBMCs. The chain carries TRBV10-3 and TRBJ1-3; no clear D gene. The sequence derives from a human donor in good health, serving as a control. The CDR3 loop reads CAISESSQLGSGNTIYF. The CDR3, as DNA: TGTGCCATCAGTGAGTCTAGCCAGCTAGGCTCTGGAAACACCATATATTTT.